These 8 T cell receptor beta chains share one sample of origin, sequenced in a study of long-term antiretroviral therapy in people with HIV (dated by TCRdb to 2021 to 2024). The immunoSEQ hsTCRB v3.0 assay was used at survey level resolution to sequence the TRB variable region. Held by TCRdb, this immuneACCESS table contains in-frame sequences only and omits some clones. Under half of the omission traces to an unresolved V gene where checked; the cause of the rest is unknown. A total of approximately 28,000 clones appear in this sample, roughly 90% of them only once. The ten largest clonotypes hold roughly 1% of the sample. The sample in question was unsorted PBMCs, obtained 2 years after starting antiretroviral therapy. Receptor source: a man aged 50 to 60 with HIV.

The V gene is TRBV7-3, the J gene TRBJ1-2, with 7 positions matching TRBD1. Germline V gene data show CDR1 as SGHTA and CDR2 as FQGTGA. CDR3 length: 15 amino acids. The junction had 7 bases not matched to a gene; V was cut back by 6 bases and J by 0 bases. The CDR3 protein is CASSFTGEPNYGYTF. DNA for the CDR3: TGTGCCAGCAGTTTCACAGGGGAACCTAACTATGGCTACACCTTC.

This chain joins TRBV4-1 and TRBJ2-7; 7 bases are shared with TRBD1. Germline V lookup: CDR1 MGHRA, CDR2 YSYEKL. The CDR3 length is 14 residues. The V gene end was trimmed by 4 bases and the J gene end by 2 bases; junction bases not matched to a gene: 5. CDR3 loop: CASSPKGATYEQYF. The CDR3 coding sequence is TGCGCCAGCAGCCCCAAGGGGGCCACCTACGAGCAGTACTTC.

V usage is TRBV2 and J usage is TRBJ1-4; D is perhaps TRBD1 (5 bases). Germline V gene sequence: CDR1 SNHLY, CDR2 FYNNEI. The CDR3 is 14 residues long. Deletions cut 6 bases from V and 0 bases from J, with 8 bases between. CDR3: CASSPTATNEKLFF. CDR3 nucleotides: TGTGCCAGCAGCCCGACAGCAACTAATGAAAAACTGTTTTTT.

The chain joins TRBV10-3 to TRBJ2-3; unclear D gene. This CDR3 is 13 amino acids long. Trimming removed 7 bases at V and 3 bases at J, with 11 bases between. Germline CDR1 reads ENHRY; CDR2 reads SYGVKD. CDR3 nucleotides: TGTGCCATCACAAAAACAGAGACAGATACGCAGTATTTT. It specifies CAITKTETDTQYF.

The CDR3, as DNA: TGTGCCAGCAGTGAGGCACCTCCTGGACAGGGAATTCAAGAGACCCAGTACTTC. Its translation: CASSEAPPGQGIQETQYF. J is TRBJ2-5 and V is TRBV6-1, with 8 positions matching TRBD1. CDR3 length: 18 amino acids. The germline gives CDR1 MNHNS, CDR2 SASEGT. V trimming: 3 bases; J trimming: 2 bases; junction bases outside the gene matches: 14.

CDR3 sequence reads: CASTGPARTQYF. CDR3 in DNA: TGTGCCAGCACCGGACCTGCGAGGACCCAGTACTTC. The chain is built from TRBV28 and TRBJ2-5; no clear D. There are 12 residues in the CDR3. V lost 7 bases, J lost 7 bases, and 13 bases lay in between. CDR1 is MDHEN and CDR2 is SYDVKM in the germline V gene.

The CDR3 reads CASSWGQGSYEQYF. The CDR3 region has the DNA TGTGCCAGCAGCTGGGGACAGGGTTCCTACGAGCAGTACTTC. The V call is TRBV13, the J call TRBJ2-7; 9 positions agree with TRBD1. There are 14 residues in the CDR3. Germline assignment: CDR1 PRHDT and CDR2 FYEKMQ (reference sequence). V shed 4 bases, J shed 1 base, and the junction held 2 bases outside the gene matches. Looking up the rest from reference TRBV13 and TRBJ2-7 gives the full variable domain: AAGVIQSPRHLIKEKRETATLKCYPIPRHDTVYWYQQGPGQDPQFLISFYEKMQSDKGSIPDRFSAQQFSDYHSELNMSSLELGDSALYFCASSWGQGSYEQYFGPGTRLTVT.

This clone was picked up one time. CDR3 bases: TGTGGGGGCGAACGGAACACTGAAGCTTTCTTT. Its translation: CGGERNTEAFF. The gene calls are TRBV30 and TRBJ1-1, with a tentative D call TRBD1 (5 bases). This CDR3 contains 11 residues. Germline values: CDR1 GTSNPN, CDR2 SVGIG (reference sequence).